Sequencing of this T cell receptor beta chain was carried out in a study of CD8+ T cells in alopecia areata. The sequencing template was cDNA reverse transcribed from extracted RNA. This table comes from immunoSEQ multiplex PCR, and its TCRdb copy is limited to in-frame clones, with some not included. This table holds about 5,900 clones, around two thirds found once. A remark on this clone: Antigen: not known.

Germline V gene sequence: CDR1 MGHRA, CDR2 YSYEKL. The CDR3 contains 14 residues. J lost 3 bases, V lost 6 bases, and 5 bases had no gene match. Stated treatment: oral pan-JAK inhibitor, 5-10 mg twice daily. Individuals with alopecia areata gave both lesional scalp punch biopsies and peripheral blood for collection. Notes on the study in general: Scalp samples also yield sequences of resident alphabeta T cells from normal skin. Tofacitinib delivered significant drops in scalp clonality and in expanded CD8+ clones among the top 100.

The input for sequencing was skin, taken at approximately week 30, from a patient treated with tofacitinib. This rearrangement joins TRBV4-1 to TRBJ1-5; 7 positions agree with TRBD1. This clonotype was sampled from a human donor with alopecia areata. The CDR3 is CASRSTGFNQPQHF. The CDR3 DNA reads TGCGCCAGCAGGTCGACAGGGTTCAATCAGCCCCAGCATTTT.